The 26 T cell receptor beta chains presented below share a single source sample, sequenced in a study of OX40 agonist ivuxolimab in advanced cancers. TCRdb keeps only in-frame clones here, not all; method: immunoSEQ multiplex PCR. The sample carries more than 30,000 clones, more than 75% recorded once. The sequencing used CD4+ or CD8+ T cells sorted from blood, collected in a trial of the OX40 agonist ivuxolimab. These TCRs come from an adult with an advanced solid tumor such as melanoma, head and neck, liver or kidney cancer.

V usage is TRBV11-3 and J usage is TRBJ2-2; 8 nucleotides match TRBD2. This CDR3 contains 16 residues. Germline values: CDR1 SGHNT, CDR2 YENEEA. With 5 bases clipped from V and 6 bases from J, the junction kept 11 bases outside the gene matches. Written as DNA, the CDR3 is TGTGCCAGCAGCCCCAGCGGGAGTCGGAATCCCGGGGAGCTGTTTTTT. This gives the protein CASSPSGSRNPGELFF.

The rearrangement joins TRBV10-2 to TRBJ2-3; D gene unclear. With 0 bases removed from V and 2 bases from J, the gap between germline ends came to 9 bases. The CDR3 runs to 15 residues. The germline V gene has CDR1 WSHSY and CDR2 SAAADI. CDR3 sequence reads: CASSESSDSTDTQYF. The CDR3 DNA reads as TGCGCCAGCAGTGAGTCGAGCGACTCCACAGATACGCAGTATTTT.

This clone came up once. The chain has TRBV19 and TRBJ2-5, with 7 bases matching TRBD2. This CDR3 spans 12 amino acids. V dropped 5 bases and J dropped 5; count of bases not matched to a gene: 2. Germline assignment: CDR1 LNHDA and CDR2 SQIVND (reference sequence). The CDR3: CASSLRGETQYF. In DNA, the CDR3 is TGTGCCAGTAGTCTGCGGGGGGAGACCCAGTACTTC.

The chain couples TRBV2 to TRBJ1-2, with D hard to call. Germline loops: CDR1 SNHLY, CDR2 FYNNEI. V was pared by 2 bases and J by 4 bases, with 8 bases between. CDR3 size: 13 residues. The CDR3 protein is CASSEWGGYGYTF. For the CDR3, the DNA is TGTGCCAGCAGTGAATGGGGTGGCTATGGCTACACCTTC.

The chain recombines TRBV2 with TRBJ2-2, with TRBD2 matching over 11 bases. The V gene's germline CDR1 is SNHLY and CDR2 FYNNEI. This CDR3 comprises 15 residues. The V segment lost 4 bases and the J segment 5 bases; nucleotides outside the gene matches: 3. The DNA of the CDR3 is TGTGCCAGCAGTGTGGCTAGCGGGAGGACCGGGGAGCTGTTTTTT. Amino acid sequence: CASSVASGRTGELFF.

The rearrangement links TRBV6-5 to TRBJ1-4; D unresolved. This CDR3 has 14 amino acids. V was pared by 10 bases and J by 0 bases, with 12 bases between. Germline V gene lookup returns CDR1 MNHEY and CDR2 SVGAGI. CDR3 sequence (DNA): TGTGCCACTTCTACCCGGCCAACTAATGAAAAACTGTTTTTT. Amino acid sequence: CATSTRPTNEKLFF.

This clone was detected a few times. A much larger clone lies a single base off, so this may be a read error. This chain links TRBV6-6 with TRBJ1-1; no definite D call. The CDR3 is 12 residues long. Germline CDR1 and CDR2: MNHNY and SVGAGI (reference sequence). The ends were cut back, 2 bases at V and 3 bases at J, with 4 bases in the middle. CDR3 sequence (DNA): TGTGCCAGCAGTTACGGAGACACTGAAGCTTTCTTT. Its protein product is CASSYGDTEAFF.

This rearrangement joins TRBV11-3 to TRBJ2-1; TRBD2 matches at 7 bases. This CDR3 is built from 15 residues. Germline V lookup: CDR1 SGHNT, CDR2 YENEEA. The junction had 11 bases not matched to a gene; V was cut back by 5 bases and J by 7 bases. The CDR3 sequence: CASSLSRSGINEQFF. CDR3 bases: TGTGCCAGCAGCCTCTCCAGGAGCGGGATTAATGAGCAGTTCTTC.

The rearrangement links TRBV11-2 to TRBJ1-2, with a tentative D call TRBD1 (6 bases). There are 13 residues in the CDR3. V lost 1 base to trimming and J lost 4 bases, with 7 bases between them. Germline lookup yields CDR1 SGHAT and CDR2 FQNNGV. As DNA, the CDR3 is TGTGCCAGCAGCTTAGTGGGGGCCTATGGCTACACCTTC. It yields the protein CASSLVGAYGYTF.

J is TRBJ2-7 and V is TRBV7-2; TRBD2 matches at 9 bases. J was trimmed by 1 base and V by 5 bases; bases with no gene match: 3. The V gene's germline CDR1 is SGHTA and CDR2 FQGNSA. The CDR3 has 14 amino acids. The CDR3 DNA sequence: TGTGCCAGCAGCCAAACTAGCGGGTCCTACGAGCAGTACTTC. Encoded protein: CASSQTSGSYEQYF.

Remarks on this clone: Other DNA sequences in this sample translate to the same CDR3. The chain employs TRBV6-5 and TRBJ2-1; unclear D gene. The CDR3 runs 16 residues. Germline V CDR1 and CDR2: MNHEY, SVGAGI. Trimming removed 0 bases at V and 2 bases at J, with 11 bases between. The CDR3 DNA reads as TGTGCCAGCAGTTACTCGAACCGAGGTCCCTACAATGAGCAGTTCTTC. Protein sequence: CASSYSNRGPYNEQFF.

J is TRBJ2-3 and V is TRBV6-4, with 9 positions matching TRBD1. This CDR3 has 14 residues. V was clipped by 4 bases and J by 3 bases; unmatched bases: 2. CDR1 and CDR2 (germline): MRHNA, SNTAGT. The CDR3 DNA follows: TGTGCCAGCAGTGTTGACAGGGGGACAGATACGCAGTATTTT. Its translation: CASSVDRGTDTQYF.

The chain joins TRBV15 to TRBJ2-7, with no clear D. This CDR3 has 15 residues. Germline V CDR1 and CDR2: LNHNV, YYDKDF (reference sequence). V was shortened by 0 bases and J by 0 bases, with 9 bases between the two germline ends. The CDR3 reads CATSRDEVSSYEQYF. Written as DNA, the CDR3 is TGTGCCACCAGCAGAGATGAGGTGAGCTCCTACGAGCAGTACTTC.

The genes are TRBV28 and TRBJ2-7; D is perhaps TRBD2 (5 bases). The CDR3 loop spans 11 amino acids. Germline CDR1 and CDR2: MDHEN and SYDVKM. Trimming removed 3 bases at V and 12 bases at J, with 12 bases between. CDR3 coding DNA: TGTGCCAGCAGTTTTACTGGAGGACTGTACTTC. Protein sequence: CASSFTGGLYF.

Notes on this clone: A read error may account for a junction end that differs from germline. V is TRBV6-1 and J is TRBJ1-2; the D is unclear. In germline, CDR1 is MNHNS, CDR2 SASEGT. This CDR3 is built from 15 residues. CDR3 sequence reads: CAISERGISNYGYTF. The CDR3 DNA follows: TGTGCCATCAGTGAAAGAGGGATCTCCAACTATGGCTACACCTTC.

The V gene is TRBV28, the J gene TRBJ1-5, with D maybe TRBD1 (6 bases). V was shortened by 2 bases and J by 0 bases, with 14 bases between the two germline ends. The CDR3 consists of 17 residues. Germline V CDR1 and CDR2: MDHEN, SYDVKM. The CDR3 spells CASSLVDSAYSNQPQHF. The CDR3 region has the DNA TGTGCCAGCAGTTTAGTGGACAGCGCCTATAGCAATCAGCCCCAGCATTTT.

The genes are TRBV29-1 and TRBJ2-7; D not certain. CDR3 length: 12 amino acids. V dropped 6 bases and J dropped 5 bases, with 14 bases sitting between them. From germline, CDR1 is SQVTM and CDR2 ANQGSEA. The CDR3 loop reads CSVPKANHEQYF. The CDR3 nucleotides are TGCAGCGTACCTAAAGCCAACCACGAGCAGTACTTC.

The chain employs TRBV11-3 and TRBJ1-1; D unresolved. The CDR3 covers 14 residues. Deletions cut 5 bases from V and 1 base from J, with 11 bases between. From germline, CDR1 is SGHNT and CDR2 YENEEA. CDR3 sequence: CASSLSGENTEAFF. CDR3 DNA sequence: TGTGCCAGCAGCCTTTCCGGGGAGAACACTGAAGCTTTCTTT.

This chain links TRBV6-6 with TRBJ1-1; the D gene is possibly TRBD1 (5 bases). V was shortened by 4 bases and J by 10 bases, with 16 bases between the two germline ends. The CDR3 is made up of 13 amino acids. CDR1 is MNHNY and CDR2 is SVGAGI in the germline V gene (reference sequence). This chain's CDR3 is CASSSPGTFGAFF. CDR3 coding DNA: TGTGCCAGCAGTTCTCCAGGGACCTTTGGAGCTTTCTTT.

J is TRBJ1-1 and V is TRBV18; D gene ambiguous. Trimming removed 2 bases at V and 0 bases at J, with 13 bases between. Germline V gene lookup returns CDR1 KGHSH and CDR2 LQKENI. The CDR3 is 16 residues long. DNA of the CDR3: TGTGCCAGCTCACCAGTAATAGTAGTTGTGAACACTGAAGCTTTCTTT. As protein: CASSPVIVVVNTEAFF. Variable domain in full (rest from reference TRBV18 and TRBJ1-1): NAGVMQNPRHLVRRRGQEARLRCSPMKGHSHVYWYRQLPEEGLKFMVYLQKENIIDESGMPKERFSAEFPKEGPSILRIQQVVRGDSAAYFCASSPVIVVVNTEAFFGQGTRLTVV.

The chain carries TRBV2 and TRBJ2-1; tentatively, D is TRBD1 (5 bases). Germline lookup yields CDR1 SNHLY and CDR2 FYNNEI. This CDR3 contains 14 residues. V lost 8 bases to trimming and J lost 0 bases, with 11 bases between them. Written as DNA, the CDR3 is TGTGCCAGCGCTAGACAGAACTCCTACAATGAGCAGTTCTTC. This encodes CASARQNSYNEQFF.

V gene TRBV7-2 combines with J gene TRBJ1-2, with TRBD1 as a possible D gene (6 bases). V gave up 1 base and J gave up 11 bases, with 11 bases separating them. The CDR3 covers 12 residues. Germline CDR1 and CDR2: SGHTA and FQGNSA. CDR3 residues: CASSLDREGYTF. The CDR3 nucleotides read TGTGCCAGCAGCTTAGACAGGGAGGGATACACCTTC.

There are a few counts of this clone. J is TRBJ1-2 and V is TRBV11-1; TRBD1 aligns across 8 bases. Trimming removed 2 bases from V and 4 bases from J; junction bases left unmatched: 3. Germline CDR1 and CDR2: SGHAT and FQDESV (reference sequence). CDR3 length equals 14 residues. CDR3 residues: CASSLSGQVYGYTF. The CDR3, as DNA: TGTGCCAGCAGCTTATCGGGACAGGTCTATGGCTACACCTTC. Filled out from reference TRBV11-1 and TRBJ1-2, the complete variable domain reads EAEVAQSPRYKITEKSQAVAFWCDPISGHATLYWYRQILGQGPELLVQFQDESVVDDSQLPKDRFSAERLKGVDSTLKIQPAELGDSAMYLCASSLSGQVYGYTFGSGTRLTVV.

V and J are TRBV2 and TRBJ2-1; 7 bases align to TRBD2. V gave up 9 bases and J gave up 6 bases; unmatched junction bases: 5. Germline loops: CDR1 SNHLY, CDR2 FYNNEI. The CDR3 consists of 12 residues. The CDR3 DNA reads TGTGCCAGGTCGACTAGCCCCAATGAGCAGTTCTTC. Translated, it gives CARSTSPNEQFF.

The V call is TRBV5-1, the J call TRBJ2-2; tentatively, D is TRBD1 (5 bases). The CDR3 has 16 residues. With 0 bases removed from V and 0 bases from J, the gap between germline ends came to 9 bases. Germline V gene lookup returns CDR1 SGHRS and CDR2 YFSETQ. The CDR3 here is CASSLDGAPNTGELFF. In DNA, the CDR3 is TGCGCCAGCAGCTTGGATGGGGCACCGAACACCGGGGAGCTGTTTTTT.

This clone was counted a few times. The CDR3 bases are TGTGCCAGCAGTCGAAACAATGAGCAGTTCTTC. Translating it yields CASSRNNEQFF. The chain recombines TRBV6-5 with TRBJ2-1; no definite D call. The CDR3 loop spans 11 amino acids. Trimming stripped 5 bases from V and 5 bases from J, with 4 bases between. Germline V gives CDR1 MNHEY, CDR2 SVGAGI.